In its sample, the clone carrying this TCR beta chain was seen once. Its specificity is not known. CDR1 and CDR2 from the germline V gene are KGHDR and SFDVKD. Unmatched junction bases numbered 9, after V lost 4 bases and J lost 5 bases. This CDR3 comprises 15 residues. This table comes from immunoSEQ multiplex PCR, and its TCRdb copy is limited to in-frame clones, with some not included. The sample carries about 160,000 clones, roughly 94% recorded once. This sample stems from a study of T cell responses to AZD1222 COVID-19 vaccine. Overall study results and limits: When two AZD1222 doses had been given, Spike-specific TCR breadth and depth rose.

Sequenced here: peripheral blood, sampled on day 0 of MenACWY control vaccination. The clonotype comes from an adult in good health. This chain connects TRBV24-1 to TRBJ2-5, with 7 positions matching TRBD2. CDR3: CATSDRTVGGETQYF. The DNA of the CDR3 is TGTGCCACCAGTGACCGGACGGTGGGAGGGGAGACCCAGTACTTC.